Given below is one T cell receptor beta chain in context. The antigen is unknown. J was trimmed by 4 bases and V by 7 bases; bases with no gene match: 8. CDR1 and CDR2 from the germline V gene are LNHDA and SQIVND (reference sequence). This CDR3 has 14 amino acids. Only in-frame clones appear in the TCRdb table, and some are missing; sequencing was by immunoSEQ multiplex PCR. Of 70,000 or so clones in the sample, about three quarters were seen once. This record comes from a study of OX40 agonist ivuxolimab in advanced cancers. Findings of the study overall: Still undetermined is the antigen specificity of the expanded peripheral T cells.

The receptor's source is an adult with an advanced solid tumor such as melanoma, head and neck, liver or kidney cancer. The sequenced sample was CD4+ or CD8+ T cells sorted from blood, obtained in a trial of the OX40 agonist ivuxolimab. The rearrangement uses TRBV19 and TRBJ2-5; 8 bases fit TRBD2. Here the CDR3 reads CASNPFAGGETQYF. DNA for the CDR3: TGTGCCAGTAACCCCTTTGCGGGAGGAGAGACCCAGTACTTC.